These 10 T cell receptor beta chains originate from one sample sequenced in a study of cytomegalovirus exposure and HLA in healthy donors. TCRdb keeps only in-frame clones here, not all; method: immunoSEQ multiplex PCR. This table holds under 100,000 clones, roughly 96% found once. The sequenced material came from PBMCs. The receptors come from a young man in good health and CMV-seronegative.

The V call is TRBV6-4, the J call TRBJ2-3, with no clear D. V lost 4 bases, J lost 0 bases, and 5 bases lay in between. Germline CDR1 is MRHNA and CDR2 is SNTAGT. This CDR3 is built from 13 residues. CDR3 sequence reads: CASSATSTDTQYF. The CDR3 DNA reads TGTGCCAGCAGTGCAACTAGCACAGATACGCAGTATTTT.

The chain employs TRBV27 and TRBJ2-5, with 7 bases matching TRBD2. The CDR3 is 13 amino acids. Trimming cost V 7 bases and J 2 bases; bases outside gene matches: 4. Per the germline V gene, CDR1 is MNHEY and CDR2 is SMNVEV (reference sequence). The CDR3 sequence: CASTHGGQETQYF. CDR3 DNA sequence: TGTGCCAGCACCCACGGGGGGCAAGAGACCCAGTACTTC.

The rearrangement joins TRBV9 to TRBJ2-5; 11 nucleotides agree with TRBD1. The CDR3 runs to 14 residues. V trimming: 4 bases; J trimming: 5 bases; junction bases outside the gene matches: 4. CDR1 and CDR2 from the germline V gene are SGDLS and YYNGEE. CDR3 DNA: TGTGCCAGCAGCTTGGGACAGGGGGAGGAGACCCAGTACTTC. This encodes CASSLGQGEETQYF.

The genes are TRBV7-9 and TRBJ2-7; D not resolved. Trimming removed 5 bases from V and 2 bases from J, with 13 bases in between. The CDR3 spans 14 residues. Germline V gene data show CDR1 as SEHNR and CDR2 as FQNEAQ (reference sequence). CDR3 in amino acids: CASSPSGVAYEQYF. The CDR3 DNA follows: TGTGCCAGCAGCCCCTCGGGTGTGGCCTACGAGCAGTACTTC.

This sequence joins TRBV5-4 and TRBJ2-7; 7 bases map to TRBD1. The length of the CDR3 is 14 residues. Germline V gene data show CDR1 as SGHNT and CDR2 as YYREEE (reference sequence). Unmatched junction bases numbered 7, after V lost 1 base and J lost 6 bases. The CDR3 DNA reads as TGTGCCAGCAGCTTGAGGGGACAGTCTGGCGAGCAGTACTTC. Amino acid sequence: CASSLRGQSGEQYF.

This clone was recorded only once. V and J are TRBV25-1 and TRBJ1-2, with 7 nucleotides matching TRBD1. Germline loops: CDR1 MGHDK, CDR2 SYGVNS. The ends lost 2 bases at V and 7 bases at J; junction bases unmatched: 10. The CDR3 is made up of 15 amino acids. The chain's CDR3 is CASSERAGGYRGYTF. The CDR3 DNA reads TGTGCCAGCAGTGAAAGGGCAGGGGGGTATCGTGGCTACACCTTC.

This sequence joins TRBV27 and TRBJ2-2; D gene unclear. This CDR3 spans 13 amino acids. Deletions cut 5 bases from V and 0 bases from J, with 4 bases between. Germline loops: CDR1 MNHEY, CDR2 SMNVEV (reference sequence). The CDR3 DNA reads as TGTGCCAGCAGTCTCGCGAACACCGGGGAGCTGTTTTTT. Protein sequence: CASSLANTGELFF.

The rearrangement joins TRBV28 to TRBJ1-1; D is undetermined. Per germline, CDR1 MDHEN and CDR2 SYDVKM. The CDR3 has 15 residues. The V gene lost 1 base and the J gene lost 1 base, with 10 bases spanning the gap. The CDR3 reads CASSLSSGSNTEAFF. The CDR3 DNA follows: TGTGCCAGCAGTTTATCGTCTGGCTCGAACACTGAAGCTTTCTTT.

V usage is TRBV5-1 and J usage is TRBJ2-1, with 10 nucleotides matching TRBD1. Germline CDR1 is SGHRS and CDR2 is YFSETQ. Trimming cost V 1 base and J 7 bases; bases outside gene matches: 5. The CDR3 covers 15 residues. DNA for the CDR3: TGCGCCAGCAGCTTGAGACAGGGGGCGGGGAATGAGCAGTTCTTC. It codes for CASSLRQGAGNEQFF.

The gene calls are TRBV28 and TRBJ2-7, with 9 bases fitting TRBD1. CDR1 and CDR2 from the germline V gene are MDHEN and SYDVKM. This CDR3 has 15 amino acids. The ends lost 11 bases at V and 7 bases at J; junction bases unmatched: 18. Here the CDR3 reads CACVTWGQGAPEQYF. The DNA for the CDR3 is TGTGCCTGCGTCACTTGGGGACAGGGAGCTCCTGAGCAGTACTTC.